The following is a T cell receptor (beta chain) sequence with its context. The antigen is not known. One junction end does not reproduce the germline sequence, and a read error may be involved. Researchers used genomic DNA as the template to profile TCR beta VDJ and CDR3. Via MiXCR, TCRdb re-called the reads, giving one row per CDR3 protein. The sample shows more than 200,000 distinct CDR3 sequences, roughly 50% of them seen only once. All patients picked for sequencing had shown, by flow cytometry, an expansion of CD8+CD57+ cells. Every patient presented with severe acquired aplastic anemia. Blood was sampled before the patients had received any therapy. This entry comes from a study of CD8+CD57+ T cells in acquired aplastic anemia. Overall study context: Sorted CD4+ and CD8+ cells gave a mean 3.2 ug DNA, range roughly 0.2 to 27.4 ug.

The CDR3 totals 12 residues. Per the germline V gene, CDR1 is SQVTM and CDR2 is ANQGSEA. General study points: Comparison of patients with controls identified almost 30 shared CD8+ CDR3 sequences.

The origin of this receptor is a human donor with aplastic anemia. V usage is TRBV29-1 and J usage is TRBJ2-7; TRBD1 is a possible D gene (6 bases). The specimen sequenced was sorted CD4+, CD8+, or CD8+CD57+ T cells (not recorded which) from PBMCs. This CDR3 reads CGVGRDTYEQYF. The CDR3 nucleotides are TGCGGCGTTGGCAGGGACACCTACGAGCAGTACTTC.